This TCR beta chain emerged from a study of T cells in localized non-small cell lung cancer (dated by TCRdb to between 2020 and 2021). Describing the broader study: The study examined T cell repertoires in 200 to 300 patients with early-stage NSCLC and compared tumors with uninvolved tumor-adjacent lungs. The cohort consisted of a few hundred treatment-naive NSCLC patients whose localized lung tumors had been resected. The mean age of the NSCLC patients was about 64 years, with 130 or so men and around 99 women. What the authors observed across the whole study: The highest T cell clonality was observed in uninvolved tumor-adjacent lung, where clonality exceeded that of tumor, suggesting that antigenic responses were more focused in uninvolved tumor-adjacent lung. Longer overall survival was associated with higher T cell density in blood, whereas shorter survival was associated with higher clonality in adjacent lung. Of the top 100 tumor clones, a median of approximately 60 were detected in paired uninvolved adjacent lung; over 25 were also among that lung's top 100. Because the study design was exploratory, TCR variables were selected using unadjusted p-values without false-discovery rate correction. Because multi-region sequencing of the tumors was not done, intratumor heterogeneity could not be ruled out.

In the case of this clone: Its antigen is currently not known. No base quality values were provided; no much bigger clone lies one nucleotide off.

V was cut back by 5 bases and J by 4 bases, leaving a gap of 9 bases between them. The CDR3 measures 12 amino acids from cysteine to phenylalanine. The retained sequence is limited to the CDR3, 36 bases, with the frame set at the first base. The germline V gene provides CDR1 MNHGY and CDR2 SAAAGT. TCR beta CDR3 regions were sequenced from DNA using the immunoSEQ Assay. Regarding the original processing steps: T cell density was computed as TCR beta template counts normalized to usable DNA estimated by amplifying housekeeping genes. The preseqR package was used to estimate richness by extrapolating to 400,000 templates for PBMC samples and to 120,000 templates for tissue samples. Clonality was defined as one minus Pielou's evenness. Tissue-enriched TCRs were identified by differential abundance testing using productive amino-acid clonotypes, minimum total count 5 and alpha 0.1. Repertoire overlap between compartments was quantified with the Jaccard Index and Morisita Overlap Index. TCR beta CDR3s were clustered by GLIPH together with public tetramer-defined viral CDR3s, and at least three viral sequences plus V-gene enrichment were required for viral motifs. TCRdb's version of the immuneACCESS table is confined to in-frame rearrangements and falls short of the full clone set. An unresolved V gene accounts for under half of the shortfall where checked; the remainder is of unknown origin. Clonal size and the V and J genes are those of that table, whereas D and trimming came from the DNA. The sample records 2,500 to 3,500 clones, roughly 24% of which are singletons. The ten most abundant clones make up roughly 5% of the sample.

At diagnosis, peripheral blood, uninvolved tumor-adjacent lung and tumor were collected and stored as a combination of fresh-frozen and FFPE material. The sequence was obtained from a female donor older than 55 with stage I lung adenocarcinoma. The specimen comprised lung tumor tissue, sampled before any cancer treatment. The chain was built from TRBV6-8 and TRBJ2-7; the D region possibly corresponds to TRBD1 (5 bases align). The CDR3 amino acid sequence is: CASSRREYEQYF. The DNA sequence follows: TGTGCCAGCAGTCGCAGGGAATACGAGCAGTACTTC.